The rows below give T cell receptor beta chains drawn from one sample of a study of metastatic and nonmetastatic thyroid tumors. Using MiXCR, TCRdb reanalyzed the PCR reads. The table lists tens of thousands of clones, roughly a sixth of them singletons. Sequencing was performed on blood. All receptors come from a female donor with papillary thyroid cancer or a benign thyroid nodule (not recorded which). Some clones in this sample may be carry-over from other donors' samples. The CDR3 runs from the conserved cysteine through the conserved F or W. Each record gives: J gene, clone size, D gene, V gene, CDR3 protein, CDR3 DNA. A D gene is named only where the DNA matches it firmly. Clone sizes are given selectively: once, few, many, or a class where the clone is expanded.

j_gene: TRBJ2-7; abundance: many; d_gene: -; v_gene: TRBV7-8; CDR3aa: CASSLSTSHEQYF; CDR3nt: TGTGCCAGCAGCTTATCAACTAGCCACGAGCAGTACTTC
j_gene: TRBJ1-1; abundance: many; d_gene: -; v_gene: TRBV7-3; CDR3aa: CASSPSPDRMNTEAFF; CDR3nt: TGTGCCAGCAGCCCAAGCCCGGACAGAATGAACACTGAAGCTTTCTTT
j_gene: TRBJ2-1; abundance: many; d_gene: -; v_gene: TRBV6-5; CDR3aa: CASSYLRTGDEQFF; CDR3nt: TGTGCCAGCAGTTACCTCAGGACCGGGGATGAGCAGTTCTTC
j_gene: TRBJ2-7; abundance: many; d_gene: TRBD2; v_gene: TRBV11-1; CDR3aa: CASSAREQRLAGVHEQYF; CDR3nt: TGTGCCAGCAGCGCCAGGGAGCAACGACTAGCGGGAGTCCACGAGCAGTACTTC
j_gene: TRBJ2-2; abundance: many; d_gene: -; v_gene: TRBV28; CDR3aa: CASSSPWRGANTGELFF; CDR3nt: TGTGCCAGCAGTTCGCCCTGGAGGGGAGCGAACACCGGGGAGCTGTTTTTT
j_gene: TRBJ1-6; abundance: many; d_gene: TRBD1; v_gene: TRBV9; CDR3aa: CASSEMGQGNSPLHF; CDR3nt: TGTGCCAGCAGCGAGATGGGACAGGGGAATTCACCCCTCCACTTT
j_gene: TRBJ1-5; abundance: many; d_gene: -; v_gene: TRBV30; CDR3aa: CAWSVGAGIGPQHF; CDR3nt: TGTGCCTGGAGTGTTGGGGCGGGAATCGGGCCCCAGCATTTT
j_gene: TRBJ2-3; abundance: -; d_gene: -; v_gene: TRBV2; CDR3aa: CASRAQGLQDSTDTQYF; CDR3nt: TGTGCCAGCAGGGCCCAGGGGCTTCAAGATAGCACAGATACGCAGTATTTT
j_gene: TRBJ2-7; abundance: many; d_gene: TRBD1; v_gene: TRBV28; CDR3aa: CASSRTGEPYEQYF; CDR3nt: TGTGCCAGCAGCAGAACAGGGGAGCCCTACGAGCAGTACTTC
j_gene: TRBJ1-6; abundance: few; d_gene: -; v_gene: TRBV12-3/TRBV12-4; CDR3aa: CASSLRHPYNSPLHF; CDR3nt: TGTGCCAGCAGTTTAAGGCACCCATATAATTCACCCCTCCACTTT
j_gene: TRBJ1-5; abundance: many; d_gene: -; v_gene: TRBV9; CDR3aa: CASSVDWGEQPQHF; CDR3nt: TGTGCCAGCAGCGTAGATTGGGGAGAGCAGCCCCAGCATTTT
j_gene: TRBJ1-6; abundance: -; d_gene: TRBD1; v_gene: TRBV13; CDR3aa: CASSPSGTDNSPLHF; CDR3nt: TGTGCCAGCAGCCCGTCCGGGACAGATAATTCACCCCTCCACTTT
j_gene: TRBJ2-5; abundance: many; d_gene: TRBD2; v_gene: TRBV2; CDR3aa: CASSGRLAGAYQETQYF; CDR3nt: TGTGCCAGCAGTGGGCGACTAGCGGGAGCGTACCAAGAGACCCAGTACTTC
j_gene: TRBJ2-7; abundance: many; d_gene: TRBD1; v_gene: TRBV20-1; CDR3aa: CSAVPYGQGISEQYF; CDR3nt: TGCAGTGCTGTCCCTTACGGACAGGGGATCTCCGAGCAGTACTTC
j_gene: TRBJ2-3; abundance: many; d_gene: -; v_gene: TRBV28; CDR3aa: CASSLLTDTQYF; CDR3nt: TGTGCCAGCAGTTTATTGACAGATACGCAGTATTTT
j_gene: TRBJ2-3; abundance: medium-sized; d_gene: TRBD2; v_gene: TRBV11-3; CDR3aa: CASSAGLAGGPSTDTQYF; CDR3nt: TGTGCCAGCAGCGCGGGACTAGCGGGAGGGCCCTCGACAGATACGCAGTATTTT
j_gene: TRBJ1-1; abundance: many; d_gene: -; v_gene: TRBV7-2; CDR3aa: CASRGQPNTEAFF; CDR3nt: TGTGCCAGCAGAGGACAGCCGAACACTGAAGCTTTCTTT
j_gene: TRBJ1-5; abundance: -; d_gene: -; v_gene: TRBV6-1; CDR3aa: CASSPGAGYQPQHF; CDR3nt: TGTGCCAGCAGTCCGGGGGCCGGGTATCAGCCCCAGCATTTT
j_gene: TRBJ2-3; abundance: many; d_gene: TRBD1; v_gene: TRBV5-1; CDR3aa: CASSLTGVPDTQYF; CDR3nt: TGCGCCAGCAGCTTGACAGGGGTGCCAGATACGCAGTATTTT
j_gene: TRBJ1-2; abundance: -; d_gene: -; v_gene: TRBV18; CDR3aa: CASSPPSGVGGYTF; CDR3nt: TGTGCCAGCTCACCACCGAGTGGGGTTGGTGGCTACACCTTC
j_gene: TRBJ1-2; abundance: few; d_gene: -; v_gene: TRBV6-1; CDR3aa: CASTRALQGNYGYTF; CDR3nt: TGTGCCAGCACCCGAGCACTACAGGGTAACTATGGCTACACCTTC
j_gene: TRBJ1-2; abundance: many; d_gene: -; v_gene: TRBV20-1; CDR3aa: CSARRGMDGYTF; CDR3nt: TGCAGTGCTAGGAGGGGGATGGATGGCTACACCTTC
j_gene: TRBJ2-1; abundance: -; d_gene: -; v_gene: TRBV11-2; CDR3aa: CASSPGAQRGYEQFF; CDR3nt: TGTGCCAGCAGTCCCGGGGCACAAAGGGGCTATGAGCAGTTCTTC
j_gene: TRBJ2-5; abundance: many; d_gene: TRBD1; v_gene: TRBV28; CDR3aa: CASSPWTGRQETQYF; CDR3nt: TGTGCCAGCAGTCCCTGGACAGGGCGTCAAGAGACCCAGTACTTC
j_gene: TRBJ2-6; abundance: many; d_gene: TRBD1; v_gene: TRBV18; CDR3aa: CASSARGQGSSGANVLTF; CDR3nt: TGTGCCAGCTCAGCAAGGGGACAGGGGAGCTCTGGGGCCAACGTCCTGACTTTC
j_gene: TRBJ2-5; abundance: many; d_gene: -; v_gene: TRBV30; CDR3aa: CAWKVSSTETQYF; CDR3nt: TGTGCCTGGAAAGTGAGTAGCACGGAGACCCAGTACTTC
j_gene: TRBJ1-1; abundance: many; d_gene: -; v_gene: TRBV10-3; CDR3aa: CAISEPDLGTEAFF; CDR3nt: TGTGCCATCAGTGAGCCCGATTTAGGCACTGAAGCTTTCTTT
j_gene: TRBJ1-2; abundance: many; d_gene: TRBD1; v_gene: TRBV28; CDR3aa: CASSSPRDRVRYGYTF; CDR3nt: TGTGCCAGCAGTTCCCCCCGGGACAGGGTTCGCTATGGCTACACCTTC
j_gene: TRBJ1-1; abundance: many; d_gene: -; v_gene: TRBV5-1; CDR3aa: CASRPGTWNTEAFF; CDR3nt: TGCGCCAGCCGTCCTGGGACCTGGAACACTGAAGCTTTCTTT
j_gene: TRBJ2-1; abundance: many; d_gene: -; v_gene: TRBV6-1; CDR3aa: CASSRTEYNEQFF; CDR3nt: TGTGCCAGCTCCCGGACAGAATACAATGAGCAGTTCTTC
j_gene: TRBJ2-1; abundance: many; d_gene: -; v_gene: TRBV12-3/TRBV12-4; CDR3aa: CASRRGENNEQFF; CDR3nt: TGTGCCAGCAGAAGGGGCGAAAACAATGAGCAGTTCTTC
j_gene: TRBJ1-2; abundance: few; d_gene: -; v_gene: TRBV12-3/TRBV12-4; CDR3aa: CASLREDVRGYTF; CDR3nt: TGTGCCAGCCTGCGCGAGGACGTACGTGGCTACACCTTC
j_gene: TRBJ1-5; abundance: -; d_gene: TRBD1; v_gene: TRBV20-1; CDR3aa: CSARTGGGYSNQPQHF; CDR3nt: TGCAGTGCTAGGACAGGGGGCGGTTATAGCAATCAGCCCCAGCATTTT
j_gene: TRBJ2-7; abundance: medium-sized; d_gene: TRBD2; v_gene: TRBV24-1; CDR3aa: CATSDFTPGLADPLTYEQYF; CDR3nt: TGTGCCACCAGTGATTTCACCCCGGGACTAGCGGATCCATTGACCTACGAGCAGTACTTC
j_gene: TRBJ1-2; abundance: -; d_gene: -; v_gene: TRBV12-3/TRBV12-4; CDR3aa: CASSFAGGDYGYTF; CDR3nt: TGTGCCAGCAGTTTTGCGGGGGGCGACTATGGCTACACCTTC
j_gene: TRBJ2-7; abundance: many; d_gene: TRBD1; v_gene: TRBV18; CDR3aa: CASSPGQGLYEQYF; CDR3nt: TGTGCCAGCTCACCGGGACAGGGTCTCTACGAGCAGTACTTC
j_gene: TRBJ1-6; abundance: many; d_gene: -; v_gene: TRBV10-1; CDR3aa: CASIPTLHF; CDR3nt: TGCGCCAGCATACCGACCCTCCACTTT
j_gene: TRBJ2-1; abundance: medium-sized; d_gene: TRBD1; v_gene: TRBV9; CDR3aa: CASSVRGTELYNEQFF; CDR3nt: TGTGCCAGCAGCGTAAGGGGGACAGAGCTTTACAATGAGCAGTTCTTC
j_gene: TRBJ2-5; abundance: many; d_gene: -; v_gene: TRBV28; CDR3aa: CASRLGRCRARGQETQYF; CDR3nt: TGTGCCAGCAGGTTGGGGCGGTGCAGGGCGAGGGGCCAAGAGACCCAGTACTTC
j_gene: TRBJ2-1; abundance: many; d_gene: TRBD1; v_gene: TRBV28; CDR3aa: CASGTGQVDYNEQFF; CDR3nt: TGTGCCAGCGGAACCGGACAGGTTGACTACAATGAGCAGTTCTTC
j_gene: TRBJ2-1; abundance: -; d_gene: TRBD2; v_gene: TRBV7-9; CDR3aa: CASSSTSLRSYNEQFF; CDR3nt: TGTGCCAGCAGCTCGACTAGCCTTAGATCCTACAATGAGCAGTTCTTC
j_gene: TRBJ1-2; abundance: few; d_gene: -; v_gene: TRBV6-1; CDR3aa: CASSEYEGTNYGYTF; CDR3nt: TGTGCCAGCAGTGAATACGAGGGAACCAACTATGGCTACACCTTC
j_gene: TRBJ2-1; abundance: many; d_gene: TRBD2; v_gene: TRBV20-1; CDR3aa: CSARVLAGANEQFF; CDR3nt: TGCAGTGCTAGAGTACTAGCGGGAGCCAATGAGCAGTTCTTC
j_gene: TRBJ2-3; abundance: many; d_gene: TRBD1; v_gene: TRBV7-6; CDR3aa: CASSKDRGYTDTQYF; CDR3nt: TGTGCCAGCAGCAAGGACAGGGGGTACACAGATACGCAGTATTTT
j_gene: TRBJ2-7; abundance: few; d_gene: TRBD1; v_gene: TRBV12-3/TRBV12-4; CDR3aa: CASRGQDIYEQYF; CDR3nt: TGTGCCAGCAGGGGACAGGATATCTACGAGCAGTACTTC
j_gene: TRBJ1-5; abundance: many; d_gene: -; v_gene: TRBV6-1; CDR3aa: CASRGGQNQPQHF; CDR3nt: TGTGCCAGCAGGGGGGGGCAAAATCAGCCCCAGCATTTT
j_gene: TRBJ1-3; abundance: many; d_gene: TRBD1; v_gene: TRBV2; CDR3aa: CASSGQGVKITIYF; CDR3nt: TGTGCCAGCAGCGGACAGGGGGTGAAGATCACCATATATTTT
j_gene: TRBJ1-3; abundance: many; d_gene: TRBD1; v_gene: TRBV27; CDR3aa: CASSRTGSGNTIYF; CDR3nt: TGTGCCAGCAGTCGGACAGGGTCTGGAAACACCATATATTTT
j_gene: TRBJ2-1; abundance: many; d_gene: -; v_gene: TRBV24-1; CDR3aa: CATSDLWGSEQFF; CDR3nt: TGTGCCACCAGTGATTTGTGGGGATCTGAGCAGTTCTTC
j_gene: TRBJ1-1; abundance: many; d_gene: -; v_gene: TRBV12-3/TRBV12-4; CDR3aa: CASSLVQLNTEAFF; CDR3nt: TGTGCCAGCAGTTTAGTCCAATTGAACACTGAAGCTTTCTTT
j_gene: TRBJ1-5; abundance: many; d_gene: TRBD1; v_gene: TRBV27; CDR3aa: CATAQGAGGIQPQHF; CDR3nt: TGTGCCACCGCGCAGGGGGCAGGGGGGATTCAGCCCCAGCATTTT
j_gene: TRBJ2-5; abundance: many; d_gene: TRBD2; v_gene: TRBV11-3; CDR3aa: CASSEGLAGVETQYF; CDR3nt: TGTGCCAGCAGCGAGGGACTAGCGGGAGTAGAGACCCAGTACTTC
j_gene: TRBJ2-3; abundance: many; d_gene: TRBD2; v_gene: TRBV5-6; CDR3aa: CASSLLTSGSTDTQYF; CDR3nt: TGTGCCAGCAGCTTGTTGACTAGCGGTAGCACAGATACGCAGTATTTT
j_gene: TRBJ1-1; abundance: -; d_gene: TRBD1; v_gene: TRBV20-1; CDR3aa: CSAPWTGGANTEAFF; CDR3nt: TGCAGTGCTCCCTGGACAGGGGGCGCGAACACTGAAGCTTTCTTT
j_gene: TRBJ2-7; abundance: many; d_gene: -; v_gene: TRBV7-2; CDR3aa: CATRGPSYEQYF; CDR3nt: TGTGCCACCAGGGGACCCTCCTACGAGCAGTACTTC